Each of the 20 T cell receptor beta chains below was sequenced from the same sample in a study of OX40 agonist ivuxolimab in advanced cancers. Profiling relied on immunoSEQ multiplex PCR, and the TCRdb table lists in-frame clones only, not all of them. The sample records more than 20,000 clones, approximately 70% being singletons. The sequencing used CD4+ or CD8+ T cells sorted from blood, collected in a trial of the OX40 agonist ivuxolimab. These receptors came from an adult with an advanced solid tumor such as melanoma, head and neck, liver or kidney cancer.

Regarding this clone: Given a much more abundant clone one base away, this may be a read error. The CDR3 DNA is TGTGCCAGCAGCCTCCAGGCGGGGCGAGTCGGGGAGCTGTTTTTT. It translates to CASSLQAGRVGELFF. The chain has TRBV11-2 and TRBJ2-2, with D perhaps TRBD2 (6 bases). Germline CDR1 SGHAT, CDR2 FQNNGV. The CDR3 length is 15 residues. The V and J ends lost 5 bases and 7 bases respectively, with 17 bases between them.

CDR3 sequence (DNA): TGTGCCAGCAGCTCCGGCGTGGTGAACGAGCAGTACTTC. This gives the protein CASSSGVVNEQYF. The chain combines TRBV11-2 with TRBJ2-7, with no clear D. Trimming took off 4 bases at V and 5 bases at J, with 12 bases between the two ends. This CDR3 has 13 residues. Looked up from germline, CDR1 is SGHAT and CDR2 is FQNNGV.

Ten or more counts support this clone. The rearrangement links TRBV9 to TRBJ2-7; 9 nucleotides line up with TRBD1. J was trimmed by 4 bases and V by 3 bases; bases with no gene match: 8. This CDR3 region has 15 residues. Germline-derived CDR1 and CDR2 are SGDLS and YYNGEE. DNA of the CDR3: TGTGCCAGCAGCGGAACCGGGACAGGGATTTACGAGCAGTACTTC. This codes for CASSGTGTGIYEQYF.

This chain uses TRBV9 with TRBJ2-3; D is tentatively TRBD1 or TRBD2 (5 bases each). The V and J ends lost 0 bases and 0 bases respectively, with 8 bases between them. Per the germline V gene, CDR1 is SGDLS and CDR2 is YYNGEE. The CDR3 is 15 residues long. The chain's CDR3 is CASSVEGTSTDTQYF. The CDR3 nucleotides are TGTGCCAGCAGCGTAGAGGGGACGAGCACAGATACGCAGTATTTT.

This clone was counted only a few times. V and J are TRBV15 and TRBJ2-5, with TRBD1 as a possible D gene (5 bases). Germline V gene lookup returns CDR1 LNHNV and CDR2 YYDKDF (reference sequence). V shed 0 bases and J shed 4 bases, with 15 bases lying between them. CDR3 length equals 16 residues. The CDR3 DNA is TGTGCCACCAGCAGAGATAGCAGGGCCCCCCTAGAGACCCAGTACTTC. It specifies CATSRDSRAPLETQYF.

This rearrangement joins TRBV25-1 to TRBJ1-1, with 8 positions matching TRBD1. The CDR3 is made up of 16 amino acids. The germline CDR1 and CDR2 sequences are MGHDK and SYGVNS. The J segment lost 3 bases and the V segment lost 4 bases, leaving 10 bases of the junction unmatched. The CDR3 DNA reads as TGTGCCAGCAGTGGAAATCCCGGGACAGGTCACACTGAAGCTTTCTTT. Amino acid sequence: CASSGNPGTGHTEAFF.

The rearrangement uses TRBV30 and TRBJ2-1, with D hard to call. The length of the CDR3 is 12 residues. Germline CDR1 reads GTSNPN; CDR2 reads SVGIG (reference sequence). The ends were cut back, 5 bases at V and 8 bases at J, with 13 bases in the middle. The CDR3 loop is CAWAFSSYEQFF. For the CDR3, the DNA is TGTGCCTGGGCGTTCTCTTCCTATGAGCAGTTCTTC.

The chain couples TRBV30 to TRBJ1-2; D is perhaps TRBD1 (5 bases). The ends were cut back, 3 bases at V and 1 base at J, with 18 bases in the middle. The CDR3 consists of 16 residues. Germline CDR1 and CDR2: GTSNPN and SVGIG (reference sequence). The CDR3 reads CAWSIPGGMGNYGYTF. CDR3 nucleotides: TGTGCCTGGAGCATCCCGGGGGGGATGGGTAACTATGGCTACACCTTC.

In its sample, this clone was seen a few times. This chain uses TRBV5-1 with TRBJ2-7, with a tentative D call TRBD1 (6 bases). The CDR3 has 13 residues. V lost 2 bases and J lost 3, with 9 bases in between. CDR1 is SGHRS, CDR2 YFSETQ, per germline. The CDR3 sequence is CASSLRGSYEQYF. The CDR3 DNA is TGCGCCAGCAGCTTAAGGGGGAGCTACGAGCAGTACTTC.

The CDR3 DNA sequence: TGTGCCAGTTGGGACAGGGGGTTTAGCAATCAGCCCCAGCATTTT. Translated, it gives CASWDRGFSNQPQHF. The chain uses TRBV19 and TRBJ1-5; TRBD1 aligns across 11 bases. The CDR3 has 15 amino acids. Trimming removed 8 bases from V and 0 bases from J; junction bases left unmatched: 3. CDR1 and CDR2 (germline): LNHDA, SQIVND (reference sequence).

This rearrangement joins TRBV18 to TRBJ1-5; TRBD1 matches 8 bases. V shed 2 bases, J shed 2 bases, and the junction held 2 bases outside the gene matches. The CDR3 length is 15 residues. The V gene's germline CDR1 is KGHSH and CDR2 LQKENI. In DNA, the CDR3 is TGTGCCAGCTCACCAGTGGGACAGGGCAATCAGCCCCAGCATTTT. It yields the protein CASSPVGQGNQPQHF.

The V call is TRBV28, the J call TRBJ2-5; 12 bases match TRBD1. CDR1 is MDHEN, CDR2 SYDVKM, per germline. This CDR3 spans 16 amino acids. The ends lost 2 bases at V and 4 bases at J; junction bases unmatched: 5. CDR3 bases: TGTGCCAGCAGTTTAATTGGGGGACAGGGGGCAGAGACCCAGTACTTC. Amino acids: CASSLIGGQGAETQYF.

This clone was counted a single time. The rearrangement uses TRBV7-4 and TRBJ2-1; the D gene is possibly TRBD1 (5 bases). This CDR3 is 11 amino acids long. Germline V gives CDR1 SGHVT, CDR2 SQSDAQ. Between the trimmed V and J ends, which lost 10 bases and 6 bases, there was a span of 10 bases. The CDR3: CAIQQGNEQFF. CDR3 nucleotide sequence: TGTGCCATCCAGCAGGGCAATGAGCAGTTCTTC.

This chain joins TRBV11-1 and TRBJ2-7; TRBD1 matches 9 bases. The germline V gene encodes CDR1 SGHAT and CDR2 FQDESV (reference sequence). There are 15 residues in the CDR3. Losses at the gene ends were 1 base for V and 6 bases for J; bases not matched to a gene: 7. CDR3 DNA sequence: TGTGCCAGCAGCTTAGAAGGGACAGGGAGACGCGAGCAGTACTTC. Encoded protein: CASSLEGTGRREQYF.

This chain joins TRBV9 and TRBJ2-1; a weak D match, TRBD1 (5 bases). Germline V gene sequence: CDR1 SGDLS, CDR2 YYNGEE. The CDR3 sequence is 15 residues long. The ends were cut back, 4 bases at V and 0 bases at J, with 11 bases in the middle. CDR3 nucleotide sequence: TGTGCCAGCAGCCCCCTCAGGGCCTCCTACAATGAGCAGTTCTTC. Its translation: CASSPLRASYNEQFF.

The V call is TRBV30, the J call TRBJ2-1; D is unresolved. From germline, CDR1 is GTSNPN and CDR2 SVGIG (reference sequence). This CDR3 has 12 residues. Trimming cost V 1 base and J 4 bases, with 5 bases left between them. This CDR3 is CAWSESYNEQFF. The CDR3 DNA follows: TGTGCCTGGAGTGAGTCTTACAATGAGCAGTTCTTC.

The J gene is TRBJ1-1, the V gene TRBV19; D call uncertain. Trimming cost V 3 bases and J 1 base, with 9 bases left between them. The CDR3 is 14 residues long. The germline gives CDR1 LNHDA, CDR2 SQIVND (reference sequence). CDR3 bases: TGTGCCAGTAGTATTGGACTGGGGAACACTGAAGCTTTCTTT. Its protein is CASSIGLGNTEAFF.

The chain has TRBV7-3 and TRBJ2-7; possible D gene TRBD2, 5 bases. Trimming stripped 4 bases from V and 3 bases from J, with 10 bases between. CDR1 is SGHTA, CDR2 FQGTGA, per germline. The length of the CDR3 is 13 residues. CDR3 nucleotides: TGTGCCAGCAGCTCCAGTGGAGGCTACGAGCAGTACTTC. It specifies CASSSSGGYEQYF.

The chain carries TRBV5-4 and TRBJ2-1; D ambiguous. Germline CDR1 reads SGHNT; CDR2 reads YYREEE (reference sequence). The CDR3 totals 16 residues. Trimming removed 3 bases from V and 4 bases from J, with 17 bases in between. For the CDR3, the DNA is TGTGCCAGCAGCTCGGCCCCTTTGAAACCTTACAATGAGCAGTTCTTC. It specifies CASSSAPLKPYNEQFF.

The chain couples TRBV6-6 to TRBJ1-1, with D uncertain. Germline lookup yields CDR1 MNHNY and CDR2 SVGAGI (reference sequence). Trimming cost V 0 bases and J 3 bases, with 11 bases left between them. This CDR3 has 15 amino acids. CDR3 coding DNA: TGTGCCAGCAGTTACTCCCGGACTGGTGACACTGAAGCTTTCTTT. This codes for CASSYSRTGDTEAFF.